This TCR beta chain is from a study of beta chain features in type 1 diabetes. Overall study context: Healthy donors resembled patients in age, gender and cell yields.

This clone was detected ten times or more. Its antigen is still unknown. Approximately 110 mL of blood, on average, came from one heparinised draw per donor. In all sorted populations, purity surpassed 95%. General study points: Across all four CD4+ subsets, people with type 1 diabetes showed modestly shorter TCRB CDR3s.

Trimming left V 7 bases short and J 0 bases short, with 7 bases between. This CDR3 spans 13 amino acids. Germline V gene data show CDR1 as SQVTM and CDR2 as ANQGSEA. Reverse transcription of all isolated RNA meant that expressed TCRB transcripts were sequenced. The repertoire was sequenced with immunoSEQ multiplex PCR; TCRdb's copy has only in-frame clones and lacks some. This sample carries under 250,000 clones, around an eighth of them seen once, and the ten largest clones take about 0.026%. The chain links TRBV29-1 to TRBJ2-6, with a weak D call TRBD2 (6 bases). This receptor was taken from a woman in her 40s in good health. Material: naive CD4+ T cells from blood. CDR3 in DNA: TGCAGCGGGGGGGACTCTGGGGCCAACGTCCTGACTTTC. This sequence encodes CSGGDSGANVLTF.